Sequencing of this TCR beta chain was carried out in a study of cytomegalovirus exposure and HLA in healthy donors. About this clone: The antigen remains undetermined.

Amplification used 60 Vbeta primers and 13 Jbeta primers. Assay: immunoSEQ multiplex PCR; the TCRdb copy retains only in-frame clones and omits some. The sample shows roughly 110,000 clones, approximately 80% of them seen only once. Study-wide points: A later analysis reported that several of the most significant clusters appeared to be linked to common viral pathogens, among them Epstein-Barr virus. Reported findings show TCR beta sequences accurately forecast HLA-A and HLA-B alleles in most subjects.

Trimming shortened V by 5 bases and J by 4 bases, and 15 bases separated the two germline ends. The length of the CDR3 is 15 residues. Germline V gene data show CDR1 as SGHTA and CDR2 as FQGTGA. The material sequenced was PBMCs. V and J are TRBV7-3 and TRBJ2-1, with D possibly TRBD2 on 7 matching bases. The sequence was obtained from a man aged 55-75 years in good health and CMV-seronegative. Written as DNA, the CDR3 is TGTGCCAGCAGCAACGGGGGGCAGGGTTACAATGAGCAGTTCTTC. Translating it yields CASSNGGQGYNEQFF.